Below, 21 T cell receptor beta chains from the same sample are listed, as sequenced in a study of molecular identifiers for immune sequencing clone quantification. TCRdb processed the PCR reads anew with MiXCR; each CDR3 protein has one entry. The top ten hold around 1.5% of the sample, which has about 10,000 distinct CDR3 sequences, roughly 20% seen once. Sequences were obtained from naive CD8+ T cells from blood, with Jurkat cell RNA spiked in. Stated subset: FACS-sorted CD8+CD4-CCR7+CD45RA+ naive T cells. These TCRs come from a human donor in good health. Some libraries in this study had Jurkat cell RNA spiked in.

Comments on this clonotype: This clone may be a read error of a much larger clone one base away. The chain is built from TRBV7-9 and TRBJ2-7; tentative D call: TRBD1 (5 bases). The CDR3 is 13 residues long. Trimming took 3 bases from V and 2 from J, leaving 8 bases between them. Per germline, CDR1 SEHNR and CDR2 FQNEAQ (reference sequence). The CDR3: CASSLVGAYEQYF. CDR3 nucleotides: TGTGCCAGCAGCTTGGTAGGGGCCTACGAGCAGTACTTC.

The chain employs TRBV19 and TRBJ2-4; 10 nucleotides match TRBD2. This CDR3 spans 17 amino acids. Trimming at V came to 3 bases and at J to 9 bases, leaving 14 bases not matched to a gene. Germline CDR1 is LNHDA and CDR2 is SQIVND (reference sequence). The CDR3 here is CASSIGPAGGSVSIQYF. The CDR3 coding sequence is TGTGCCAGTAGTATTGGACCAGCGGGAGGGTCGGTAAGCATTCAGTACTTC.

About this clonotype: This could be a read error, since a much larger clone is one nucleotide away. The chain recombines TRBV27 with TRBJ2-7; D might be TRBD2 (5 bases). The ends were cut back, 8 bases at V and 1 base at J, with 12 bases in the middle. Germline CDR1 reads MNHEY; CDR2 reads SMNVEV (reference sequence). The CDR3 totals 13 residues. In DNA form, the CDR3 reads TGTGCCAGCGGGAGTGGCAGATCCTACGAGCAGTACTTC. It is translated as CASGSGRSYEQYF.

This chain connects TRBV28 to TRBJ1-2; D perhaps matches TRBD1 (5 bases). V was clipped by 10 bases and J by 4 bases, with 13 bases between them. The CDR3 is 12 residues long. The germline V gene encodes CDR1 MDHEN and CDR2 SYDVKM. The CDR3 nucleotides are TGTGCCACAGAGGGGACGGGCTATGGCTACACCTTC. It yields the protein CATEGTGYGYTF.

Many counts were recorded for this clonotype. The chain has TRBV3-1 and TRBJ2-6; D may be TRBD1 (5 bases). Germline V CDR1 and CDR2: LGHDT, YNNKEL (reference sequence). CDR3 size: 18 residues. The V end lost 1 base, the J end lost 0 bases, and 13 bases lay between the germline ends. This CDR3 is CASSQVSQGYSGANVLTF. CDR3 DNA: TGTGCCAGCAGCCAAGTAAGTCAGGGATACTCTGGGGCCAACGTCCTGACTTTC.

This clonotype is categorized as medium-sized. V gene TRBV2 combines with J gene TRBJ2-5; D perhaps matches TRBD2 (5 bases). Trimming took 7 bases from V and 2 from J, leaving 14 bases between them. The CDR3 extends over 14 amino acids. Germline V gene lookup returns CDR1 SNHLY and CDR2 FYNNEI. In DNA, the CDR3 is TGTGCCAGCATGCGTCTAGGACTGCAAGAGACCCAGTACTTC. This gives the protein CASMRLGLQETQYF.

By sample fraction, this clonotype is medium-sized. J is TRBJ2-3 and V is TRBV28, with TRBD2 matching over 11 bases. The V and J ends lost 6 bases and 4 bases, in that order; junction bases with no gene match: 9. The CDR3 loop spans 16 amino acids. Germline assignment: CDR1 MDHEN and CDR2 SYDVKM. This chain's CDR3 is CASRLLAGAVSDTQYF. In nucleotides, the CDR3 is TGTGCCAGCAGGCTACTAGCGGGAGCTGTTTCAGATACGCAGTATTTT. Full variable domain (outside the CDR3, taken from reference TRBV28 and TRBJ2-3): DVKVTQSSRYLVKRTGEKVFLECVQDMDHENMFWYRQDPGLGLRLIYFSYDVKMKEKGDIPEGYSVSREKKERFSLILESASTNQTSMYLCASRLLAGAVSDTQYFGPGTRLTVL.

This clonotype was detected ten times or more. The V and J genes are TRBV19 and TRBJ2-1; D remains unclear. The ends were cut back, 5 bases at V and 4 bases at J, with 12 bases in the middle. The CDR3 totals 14 residues. CDR1 is LNHDA, CDR2 SQIVND, per germline (reference sequence). The CDR3 spells CASSLLLGYNEQFF. The CDR3 DNA reads as TGTGCCAGTAGTTTGCTGTTGGGGTACAATGAGCAGTTCTTC.

In its sample, this clonotype ranks as medium-sized. The chain joins TRBV4-3 to TRBJ2-2; D remains ambiguous. This CDR3 has 17 amino acids. Germline V lookup: CDR1 LGHNA, CDR2 YSLEER. Between the trimmed V and J ends, which lost 5 bases and 0 bases, there was a span of 16 bases. This chain's CDR3 is CASSNSEVTTNTGELFF. The CDR3 DNA is TGCGCCAGCAGCAATTCTGAGGTGACAACGAACACCGGGGAGCTGTTTTTT.

This clonotype counts as medium-sized (0.01 to 0.1%). V gene TRBV7-9 combines with J gene TRBJ1-1; no definite D call. This CDR3 is 17 amino acids long. Germline V lookup: CDR1 SEHNR, CDR2 FQNEAQ (reference sequence). The V end was cut by 3 bases, the J end by 0 bases, with 17 bases between. The DNA of the CDR3 is TGTGCCAGCAGCTTCGCAGGACTTTCTGGCATGAACACTGAAGCTTTCTTT. It is translated as CASSFAGLSGMNTEAFF. Full variable domain (remainder filled in from reference TRBV7-9 and TRBJ1-1): DTGVSQNPRHKITKRGQNVTFRCDPISEHNRLYWYRQTLGQGPEFLTYFQNEAQLEKSRLLSDRFSAERPKGSFSTLEIQRTEQGDSAMYLCASSFAGLSGMNTEAFFGQGTRLTVV.

As regards this clonotype: One end of the junction varies from germline; a read error may be responsible. The V gene is TRBV7-2, the J gene TRBJ2-5, with 7 positions matching TRBD1. Germline V gene data show CDR1 as SGHTA and CDR2 as FQGNSA. There are 16 residues in the CDR3. The DNA of the CDR3 is TGTGCCAGCAGCGATCGACAGGGACGGTATACAGAGCCCCAGTACTTC. Residues: CASSDRQGRYTEPQYF.

Of note for this clonotype: This may stem from a read error, because a much larger clone lies one nucleotide away. The J gene is TRBJ2-3, the V gene TRBV30; D gene uncertain. The CDR3 spans 13 residues. Germline V gene lookup returns CDR1 GTSNPN and CDR2 SVGIG (reference sequence). The CDR3 nucleotides are TGTGCCTGGAGTGTAAGCAGCACAGATACGCAGTCTTTT. Its translation is CAWSVSSTDTQSF. The full variable domain, rest sourced from reference TRBV30 and TRBJ2-3, is SQTIHQWPATLVQPVGSPLSLECTVEGTSNPNLYWYRQAAGRGLQLLFYSVGIGQISSEVPQNLSASRPQDRQFILSSKKLLLSDSGFYLCAWSVSSTDTQSFGPGTRLTVL.

This clonotype counts as medium-sized (0.01 to 0.1%). The chain uses TRBV27 and TRBJ2-7; D unclear. V was cut by 6 bases and J by 7 bases, with 13 bases left in between. CDR3 length: 12 residues. Looked up from germline, CDR1 is MNHEY and CDR2 is SMNVEV (reference sequence). The CDR3 loop reads CASSPWLGEQYF. The CDR3 nucleotides are TGTGCCAGCAGCCCGTGGTTGGGGGAGCAGTACTTC.

This clonotype is judged medium-sized. J is TRBJ1-2 and V is TRBV4-2; D is unresolved. There are 17 residues in the CDR3. Germline-derived CDR1 and CDR2 are LGHNA and YNFKEQ. V lost 2 bases, J lost 0 bases, and 16 bases lay in between. The CDR3, as DNA: TGTGCCAGCAGCCAATCATCTTCGGCACCTTCTAACTATGGCTACACCTTC. Its protein product is CASSQSSSAPSNYGYTF.

This clonotype is labeled medium-sized. V usage is TRBV14 and J usage is TRBJ2-7; TRBD2 aligns across 10 bases. Germline lookup yields CDR1 SGHDN and CDR2 FVKESK. CDR3 size: 18 residues. J was trimmed by 2 bases and V by 0 bases; bases with no gene match: 10. Written as DNA, the CDR3 is TGTGCCAGCAGCCAAGATGAACCGGGACTAGCGTCGGCCTACGAGCAGTACTTC. This sequence encodes CASSQDEPGLASAYEQYF. Full variable domain (remainder filled in from reference TRBV14 and TRBJ2-7): EAGVTQFPSHSVIEKGQTVTLRCDPISGHDNLYWYRRVMGKEIKFLLHFVKESKQDESGMPNNRFLAERTGGTYSTLKVQPAELEDSGVYFCASSQDEPGLASAYEQYFGPGTRLTVT.

This clonotype is deemed medium-sized. The J gene is TRBJ2-3, the V gene TRBV5-4; D is uncertain. Germline V lookup: CDR1 SGHNT, CDR2 YYREEE (reference sequence). Trimming took 4 bases from V and 3 from J, leaving 12 bases between them. The CDR3 has 14 residues. The CDR3 nucleotides are TGTGCCAGCAGCCCTGAGTCCCTAACAGATACGCAGTATTTT. It translates to CASSPESLTDTQYF. The full variable domain, with the rest looked up from reference TRBV5-4 and TRBJ2-3, is ETGVTQSPTHLIKTRGQQVTLRCSSQSGHNTVSWYQQALGQGPQFIFQYYREEENGRGNFPPRFSGLQFPNYSSELNVNALELDDSALYLCASSPESLTDTQYFGPGTRLTVL.

In the case of this clonotype: Relative to the germline gene, one junction end is altered; a read error may explain this. J is TRBJ2-2 and V is TRBV4-3; no firm D call. This CDR3 comprises 14 residues. Germline assignment: CDR1 LGHNA and CDR2 YSLEER. Here the CDR3 reads CASGQDRFYPELFF. The DNA of the CDR3 is TGCGCCAGCGGCCAAGATAGGTTCTACCCGGAGCTGTTTTTT.

This clonotype ranks as medium-sized. The gene calls are TRBV24-1 and TRBJ2-2; maybe TRBD1 (6 bases). V dropped 5 bases and J dropped 2 bases, with 14 bases sitting between them. The CDR3 runs to 16 residues. Germline V gives CDR1 KGHDR, CDR2 SFDVKD. This chain's CDR3 is CATSAPPGHNTGELFF. DNA for the CDR3: TGTGCCACCAGTGCCCCTCCGGGACACAACACCGGGGAGCTGTTTTTT.

This clonotype is judged medium-sized. The genes are TRBV4-3 and TRBJ2-3; 7 bases are a match to TRBD2. This CDR3 is built from 15 residues. Germline loops: CDR1 LGHNA, CDR2 YSLEER. The V and J ends lost 2 bases and 1 base, in that order; junction bases with no gene match: 3. The CDR3 is CASSQTGRGTDTQYF. Written as DNA, the CDR3 is TGCGCCAGCAGCCAAACGGGGAGGGGCACAGATACGCAGTATTTT.

The chain carries TRBV7-6 and TRBJ2-1, with a weak D call TRBD2 (5 bases). This CDR3 spans 14 amino acids. Trimming left V 0 bases short and J 8 bases short, with 11 bases between. From germline, CDR1 is SGHVS and CDR2 FNYEAQ. CDR3: CASSLAPGNDEQFF. The CDR3 DNA follows: TGTGCCAGCAGCTTAGCGCCGGGGAACGATGAGCAGTTCTTC.

The table lists this clonotype with many counts. J is TRBJ2-7 and V is TRBV4-3; TRBD2 agrees at 9 bases. The CDR3 loop spans 14 amino acids. Germline loops: CDR1 LGHNA, CDR2 YSLEER. Trimming took 3 bases from V and 6 from J; bases not matched to a gene: 6. CDR3 sequence (DNA): TGCGCCAGCAGCCAGGTCGGGACTAGCAGCGAGCAGTACTTC. Its translation: CASSQVGTSSEQYF.